These 20 T cell receptor beta chains were all obtained from the same sample, sequenced in a study of blood T cell repertoires in COVID-19. The table came from immunoSEQ multiplex PCR; TCRdb's copy has only in-frame clones and leaves some out. The sample holds under 90,000 clones, roughly 80% seen once. The sequencing sample was made of peripheral blood. These receptors were obtained from a woman aged 80 or over with active or convalescent COVID-19.

This clone came up a few times. The chain uses TRBV9 and TRBJ1-2, with TRBD1 matching 7 bases. CDR1 and CDR2 from the germline V gene are SGDLS and YYNGEE. The CDR3 runs 17 residues. V trimming: 4 bases; J trimming: 4 bases; junction bases outside the gene matches: 16. Here the CDR3 reads CASSSWIRGNRSYGYTF. CDR3 DNA: TGTGCCAGCAGCTCCTGGATCAGGGGGAACCGATCCTATGGCTACACCTTC.

The chain employs TRBV4-2 and TRBJ2-3; TRBD1 agrees at 10 bases. The germline CDR1 and CDR2 sequences are LGHNA and YNFKEQ. J was trimmed by 4 bases and V by 2 bases; bases with no gene match: 9. The CDR3 runs 17 residues. CDR3 DNA: TGTGCCAGCAGCCAACCCGCGGGACAGGGGAACCCAGATACGCAGTATTTT. Translating gives CASSQPAGQGNPDTQYF.

As to this clone: A read error may produce the germline difference seen at one junction end. This chain links TRBV7-7 with TRBJ2-5, with D perhaps TRBD2 (5 bases). This CDR3 spans 15 amino acids. The germline CDR1 and CDR2 sequences are SSHAT and FNYEAQ (reference sequence). In DNA, the CDR3 is TGTGCTAGCAGCCGGAACGGGAACGGAGGAGAGACCCAGTACTTC. Translation gives CASSRNGNGGETQYF.

This rearrangement joins TRBV28 to TRBJ1-5, with D maybe TRBD1 (6 bases). The CDR3 sequence is 14 residues long. From germline, CDR1 is MDHEN and CDR2 SYDVKM. The germline V and J ends were trimmed by 5 bases and 6 bases, with 14 bases remaining between them. CDR3 region: CASSPPRGAQPQHF. The CDR3 DNA sequence: TGTGCCAGCAGTCCCCCCCGGGGGGCTCAGCCCCAGCATTTT.

V gene TRBV5-4 combines with J gene TRBJ1-2, with 10 bases fitting TRBD1. CDR3 length: 16 residues. Trimming took 2 bases from V and 8 from J; bases not matched to a gene: 12. Germline CDR1 is SGHNT and CDR2 is YYREEE (reference sequence). The CDR3 DNA sequence: TGTGCCAGCAGCTTAACCGGGACAGGGGTCCACGGGGGCTACACCTTC. Amino acid sequence: CASSLTGTGVHGGYTF.

The chain carries TRBV7-8 and TRBJ1-5; a weak D match, TRBD1 (5 bases). Trimming left V 6 bases short and J 7 bases short, with 16 bases between. CDR1 is SGHVS and CDR2 is FQNEAQ in the germline V gene. CDR3 length: 14 residues. CDR3 residues: CASRDSGFRQPQHF. DNA of the CDR3: TGTGCCAGCAGAGATTCAGGGTTCCGGCAGCCCCAGCATTTT.

V and J are TRBV3-1 (or the pseudogene TRBV3-2) and TRBJ2-2; D gene ambiguous. CDR3 size: 18 residues. Trimming cost V 0 bases and J 3 bases, with 17 bases left between them. CDR1 and CDR2 from the germline V gene are LGHDT and YNNKEL (reference sequence). The DNA for the CDR3 is TGTGCCAGCAGCCAAGATCGAGTTCCTCTTACGGACACCGGGGAGCTGTTTTTT. The encoded protein is CASSQDRVPLTDTGELFF.

The CDR3, as DNA: TGTGCCAGCAGCTTAGAGGGGGGGTATTCACCCCTCCACTTT. It translates to CASSLEGGYSPLHF. This chain connects TRBV7-9 to TRBJ1-6, with a possible D match to TRBD1 (6 bases). Trimming left V 1 base short and J 8 bases short, with 9 bases between. Germline loops: CDR1 SEHNR, CDR2 FQNEAQ (reference sequence). The CDR3 consists of 14 residues.

V gene TRBV9 combines with J gene TRBJ2-5; 10 bases are shared with TRBD1. The V and J ends lost 3 bases and 7 bases, in that order; junction bases with no gene match: 12. The germline gives CDR1 SGDLS, CDR2 YYNGEE. The CDR3 has 16 amino acids. The CDR3 region is CASSGPGTGVSPTQYF. Written as DNA, the CDR3 is TGTGCCAGCAGCGGCCCCGGGACAGGGGTTTCTCCGACCCAGTACTTC. Based on the CDR3 plus reference TRBV9 and TRBJ2-5, the full variable domain is DSGVTQTPKHLITATGQRVTLRCSPRSGDLSVYWYQQSLDQGLQFLIQYYNGEERAKGNILERFSAQQFPDLHSELNLSSLELGDSALYFCASSGPGTGVSPTQYFGPGTRLLVL.

This chain connects TRBV4-1 to TRBJ2-1; 7 bases map to TRBD1. The CDR3 has 16 residues. Germline CDR1 reads MGHRA; CDR2 reads YSYEKL. The V segment lost 4 bases and the J segment 7 bases; nucleotides outside the gene matches: 13. The CDR3 bases are TGCGCCAGCAGCCCCACAGGGGCCCTCCTTGGGAATGAGCAGTTCTTC. Translation: CASSPTGALLGNEQFF.

V and J are TRBV7-2 and TRBJ2-5; 7 nucleotides line up with TRBD1. This CDR3 comprises 14 residues. Germline V gives CDR1 SGHTA, CDR2 FQGNSA. Trimming took 5 bases from V and 3 from J; bases not matched to a gene: 6. CDR3 DNA sequence: TGTGCCAGCAGCCCTCGGGACAGCAAAGAGACCCAGTACTTC. Encoded protein: CASSPRDSKETQYF.

This sequence joins TRBV24-1 and TRBJ1-5; D might be TRBD1 (6 bases). The V end lost 4 bases, the J end lost 11 bases, and 20 bases lay between the germline ends. This CDR3 is built from 15 residues. Germline loops: CDR1 KGHDR, CDR2 SFDVKD. CDR3 bases: TGTGCCACCAGTGACAAGACAGGAGCAATTGGGGCCCAGCATTTT. It specifies CATSDKTGAIGAQHF.

V usage is TRBV9 and J usage is TRBJ2-1; D is undetermined. The CDR3 contains 13 residues. CDR1 and CDR2 (germline): SGDLS, YYNGEE. The germline V and J ends were trimmed by 0 bases and 7 bases, with 8 bases remaining between them. The CDR3 is CASSVGGLNEQFF. CDR3 sequence (DNA): TGTGCCAGCAGCGTAGGAGGCCTAAATGAGCAGTTCTTC. The full variable domain, in which reference TRBV9 and TRBJ2-1 provide the parts outside the CDR3, is DSGVTQTPKHLITATGQRVTLRCSPRSGDLSVYWYQQSLDQGLQFLIQYYNGEERAKGNILERFSAQQFPDLHSELNLSSLELGDSALYFCASSVGGLNEQFFGPGTRLTVL.

The gene calls are TRBV28 and TRBJ1-3, with D hard to call. V was clipped by 3 bases and J by 4 bases, with 16 bases between them. The CDR3 runs to 16 residues. Germline V gene data show CDR1 as MDHEN and CDR2 as SYDVKM. CDR3 residues: CASSLRTANPGNTIYF. CDR3 coding DNA: TGTGCCAGCAGTTTGCGTACAGCCAACCCAGGAAACACCATATATTTT.

The chain employs TRBV13 and TRBJ1-4; no reliable D call. V was cut by 1 base and J by 4 bases, with 10 bases left in between. The V gene's germline CDR1 is PRHDT and CDR2 FYEKMQ (reference sequence). This CDR3 comprises 15 residues. CDR3 loop: CASSLAPEGNEKLFF. CDR3 sequence (DNA): TGTGCCAGCAGCTTAGCCCCCGAGGGTAATGAAAAACTGTTTTTT.

The V call is TRBV28, the J call TRBJ1-4; possible D gene TRBD1, 5 bases. Trimming removed 2 bases at V and 7 bases at J, with 17 bases between. Germline CDR1 MDHEN, CDR2 SYDVKM. The CDR3 sequence is 16 residues long. The CDR3 region has the DNA TGTGCCAGCAGTTTAGATCCACAGGCACGGTTTGAAAAACTGTTTTTT. Translation: CASSLDPQARFEKLFF.

For this clone: At one end the junction does not follow the germline gene, possibly because of a read error. CDR3 loop: CASSDSSQGQGSPLHF. The CDR3 nucleotides are TGTGCCAGCAGTGACTCCAGCCAGGGGCAGGGTTCACCCCTCCACTTT. The rearrangement uses TRBV6-2 or TRBV6-3 and TRBJ1-6; D perhaps matches TRBD1 (6 bases). The CDR3 is made up of 16 amino acids. The germline gives CDR1 MNHEY, CDR2 SVGEGT.

V gene TRBV4-3 combines with J gene TRBJ2-7; 8 nucleotides agree with TRBD1. The CDR3 contains 16 residues. Trimming at V came to 2 bases and at J to 3 bases, leaving 9 bases not matched to a gene. The V gene's germline CDR1 is LGHNA and CDR2 YSLEER. Written as DNA, the CDR3 is TGCGCCAGCAGCCAAACTTCTGGACAGGGCCGCTACGAGCAGTACTTC. As protein: CASSQTSGQGRYEQYF.

In its sample, this clone was seen a few times. The chain carries TRBV19 and TRBJ1-5; 9 bases are a match to TRBD1. CDR3 length: 14 residues. Losses at the gene ends were 2 bases for V and 6 bases for J; bases not matched to a gene: 2. CDR1 is LNHDA and CDR2 is SQIVND in the germline V gene (reference sequence). CDR3 protein: CASSITGGGQPQHF. The DNA of the CDR3 is TGTGCCAGTAGTATAACAGGGGGCGGTCAGCCCCAGCATTTT.

The chain combines TRBV6-5 with TRBJ2-2, with D possibly being TRBD1 (6 bases). With 7 bases removed from V and 3 bases from J, the gap between germline ends came to 12 bases. The CDR3 length is 14 residues. Germline CDR1 is MNHEY and CDR2 is SVGAGI. The CDR3 bases are TGTGCCAGCATAAGGGGGAGAGACACCGGGGAGCTGTTTTTT. It is translated as CASIRGRDTGELFF.